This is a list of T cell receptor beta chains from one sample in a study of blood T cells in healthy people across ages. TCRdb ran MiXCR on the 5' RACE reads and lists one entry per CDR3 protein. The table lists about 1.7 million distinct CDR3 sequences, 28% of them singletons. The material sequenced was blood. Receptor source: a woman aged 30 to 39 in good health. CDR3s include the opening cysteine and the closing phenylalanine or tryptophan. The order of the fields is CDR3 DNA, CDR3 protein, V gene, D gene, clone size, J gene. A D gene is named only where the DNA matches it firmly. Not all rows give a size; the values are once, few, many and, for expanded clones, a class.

cdr3_nt: TGCGCCAGCAGTGCCCAGGGGATAGGAGGAAGCTCCTACGAGCAGTACTTC; cdr3_aa: CASSAQGIGGSSYEQYF; v_call: TRBV10-2; d_call: -; clone_size: -; j_call: TRBJ2-7
cdr3_nt: TGTGCCAGCGTACCTCAAGCAGGGGCGCTCAATCAGCCCCAGCATTTT; cdr3_aa: CASVPQAGALNQPQHF; v_call: TRBV6-5; d_call: -; clone_size: -; j_call: TRBJ1-5
cdr3_nt: TGCAGTGCTAGTCCGGGACAATTGGTAGAGACCCAGTACTTC; cdr3_aa: CSASPGQLVETQYF; v_call: TRBV20-1; d_call: -; clone_size: few; j_call: TRBJ2-5
cdr3_nt: TGCAGTGCTAGCTCCGGACTAGCGGGGGGGATCCAAGAGACCCAGTACTTC; cdr3_aa: CSASSGLAGGIQETQYF; v_call: TRBV20-1; d_call: TRBD2; clone_size: many; j_call: TRBJ2-5
cdr3_nt: TGTGCCATCAGATTGACTAGCTCTAAAGATACGCAGTATTTT; cdr3_aa: CAIRLTSSKDTQYF; v_call: TRBV10-3; d_call: TRBD2; clone_size: -; j_call: TRBJ2-3
cdr3_nt: TGTGCCAGTTGGCAGGGCGGCTACACCTTC; cdr3_aa: CASWQGGYTF; v_call: TRBV12-3/TRBV12-4; d_call: -; clone_size: few; j_call: TRBJ1-2
cdr3_nt: TGCGCCAGCAGCGGCGCGACTAGCGGGAGGTGGGAGACCCAGTACTTC; cdr3_aa: CASSGATSGRWETQYF; v_call: TRBV5-1; d_call: TRBD2; clone_size: -; j_call: TRBJ2-5
cdr3_nt: TGTGCCAGCAGTGAATTCGTAGATACGCAGTATTTT; cdr3_aa: CASSEFVDTQYF; v_call: TRBV25-1; d_call: -; clone_size: -; j_call: TRBJ2-3
cdr3_nt: TGTGCCAGCAGTTCGACCCAGGGGTCTAAGGGAAGTTACGGCACTGAAGCTTTCTTT; cdr3_aa: CASSSTQGSKGSYGTEAFF; v_call: TRBV6-5; d_call: -; clone_size: -; j_call: TRBJ1-1
cdr3_nt: TGCAGTGCCCGCCGACAGGGGCTAACCGGGGAGCTGTTTTTT; cdr3_aa: CSARRQGLTGELFF; v_call: TRBV20-1; d_call: TRBD1; clone_size: -; j_call: TRBJ2-2
cdr3_nt: TGCGCCAGCAGCTTCCTAGGAGGTGACGCGGCGTACTATGGCTACACCTTC; cdr3_aa: CASSFLGGDAAYYGYTF; v_call: TRBV5-1; d_call: -; clone_size: few; j_call: TRBJ1-2
cdr3_nt: TGTGCCAGCAGCCATGGACGCCTCGAGCAGTACTTC; cdr3_aa: CASSHGRLEQYF; v_call: TRBV11-1; d_call: -; clone_size: many; j_call: TRBJ2-7
cdr3_nt: TGTGCCAGCAGTTTGACTGGGGGCGAGGGCACTGAAGCTTTCTTT; cdr3_aa: CASSLTGGEGTEAFF; v_call: TRBV27; d_call: -; clone_size: many; j_call: TRBJ1-1
cdr3_nt: TGTGCCAGCTCACCACTGTTTGGCCCTGGGGCCAACGTCCTGACTTTC; cdr3_aa: CASSPLFGPGANVLTF; v_call: TRBV18; d_call: -; clone_size: -; j_call: TRBJ2-6
cdr3_nt: TGTGCCTGCAGCAGGGGGCTTAATCAAGAGACCCAGTACTTC; cdr3_aa: CACSRGLNQETQYF; v_call: TRBV6-1; d_call: TRBD1; clone_size: once; j_call: TRBJ2-5
cdr3_nt: TGCGCCAGCAGCTTGGCTAGCGGGAGCGTCCAAGAGACCCAGTACTTC; cdr3_aa: CASSLASGSVQETQYF; v_call: TRBV5-1; d_call: TRBD2; clone_size: -; j_call: TRBJ2-5
cdr3_nt: TGCGCCAGCAGCTTGGGGGTCAGTGGCGATGAGCAGTTCTTC; cdr3_aa: CASSLGVSGDEQFF; v_call: TRBV5-1; d_call: -; clone_size: -; j_call: TRBJ2-1
cdr3_nt: TGTGCCAGTAGTATGTTAGGATGGGTCGGTTCAAGGAATGAGCAGTTCTTC; cdr3_aa: CASSMLGWVGSRNEQFF; v_call: TRBV19; d_call: -; clone_size: -; j_call: TRBJ2-1
cdr3_nt: TGTGCCAGCAGCAAGGGGGGGACAGGGGTTGACGAGCAGTACTTC; cdr3_aa: CASSKGGTGVDEQYF; v_call: TRBV7-9; d_call: TRBD1; clone_size: -; j_call: TRBJ2-7
cdr3_nt: TGTGCCAGCAGCCAGGGGACTAGCGGGTATGAGCAGTTCTTC; cdr3_aa: CASSQGTSGYEQFF; v_call: TRBV7-9; d_call: TRBD2; clone_size: few; j_call: TRBJ2-1
cdr3_nt: TGTGCCAGCAGCTTAAATGACCGGGTGTCAGATACGCAGTATTTT; cdr3_aa: CASSLNDRVSDTQYF; v_call: TRBV7-3; d_call: -; clone_size: -; j_call: TRBJ2-3
cdr3_nt: TGCAGCGTTCAAGGTAGCGGGAGTTCGATCGGCCACGAGCAGTACTTC; cdr3_aa: CSVQGSGSSIGHEQYF; v_call: TRBV29-1; d_call: TRBD2; clone_size: few; j_call: TRBJ2-7
cdr3_nt: TGTGCCAGCAGCTCCCCTCCAGGGGCTGGCTACACCTTC; cdr3_aa: CASSSPPGAGYTF; v_call: TRBV7-2; d_call: -; clone_size: few; j_call: TRBJ1-2
cdr3_nt: TGCAGCGTTGACAGGGGCAACTATGGCTACACCTTC; cdr3_aa: CSVDRGNYGYTF; v_call: TRBV29-1; d_call: -; clone_size: many; j_call: TRBJ1-2
cdr3_nt: TGTGCCAGCAGCCAGGGCAGCCTCCAAGCTTTCTTT; cdr3_aa: CASSQGSLQAFF; v_call: TRBV6-5; d_call: -; clone_size: -; j_call: TRBJ1-1
cdr3_nt: TGTGCCAGCAGCTTAGTCGCGGCGGGGGGCGACGAGCAGTACTTC; cdr3_aa: CASSLVAAGGDEQYF; v_call: TRBV7-2; d_call: TRBD2; clone_size: many; j_call: TRBJ2-7
cdr3_nt: TGCGCCAGCAGGGAGTCCGAGTCTTACGGCTACACCTTC; cdr3_aa: CASRESESYGYTF; v_call: TRBV10-1; d_call: -; clone_size: few; j_call: TRBJ1-2
cdr3_nt: TGTGCCAGCAGCTTCGGGGGAGGATCACCCCTCCACTTT; cdr3_aa: CASSFGGGSPLHF; v_call: TRBV7-9; d_call: -; clone_size: -; j_call: TRBJ1-6
cdr3_nt: TGTTCCAGCACCAGGGAAGCGGGGGTCTCCTACGAGCAGTACTTC; cdr3_aa: CSSTREAGVSYEQYF; v_call: TRBV2; d_call: TRBD2; clone_size: few; j_call: TRBJ2-7
cdr3_nt: TGCAGCGTTGAAGAGGTCAGGGAGGGTGGCTACACCTTC; cdr3_aa: CSVEEVREGGYTF; v_call: TRBV29-1; d_call: -; clone_size: -; j_call: TRBJ1-2
cdr3_nt: TGTGCCAGCAGCCTATCGACCGGACTAGCGCCCCCAGATACGCAGTATTTT; cdr3_aa: CASSLSTGLAPPDTQYF; v_call: TRBV13; d_call: TRBD2; clone_size: -; j_call: TRBJ2-3
cdr3_nt: TGTGCCAGCAGTTTAGGGGGCATGGGCTCCTACAATGAGCAGTTCTTC; cdr3_aa: CASSLGGMGSYNEQFF; v_call: TRBV28; d_call: -; clone_size: -; j_call: TRBJ2-1
cdr3_nt: TGCAGTGCTAGGGGACTCCGCCAGGGGCGGTTCTTC; cdr3_aa: CSARGLRQGRFF; v_call: TRBV20-1; d_call: -; clone_size: -; j_call: TRBJ2-1
cdr3_nt: TGCAGTGCTAGCGGGGGACAGAGGACAGAGACCCAGTACTTC; cdr3_aa: CSASGGQRTETQYF; v_call: TRBV20-1; d_call: -; clone_size: -; j_call: TRBJ2-5
cdr3_nt: TGTGCCAGCATCGCGGGAGGGACTGAAGCTTTCTTT; cdr3_aa: CASIAGGTEAFF; v_call: TRBV2; d_call: -; clone_size: -; j_call: TRBJ1-1
cdr3_nt: TGTGCCAGCAGGACCACGTGGGAGACCCAGTACTTC; cdr3_aa: CASRTTWETQYF; v_call: TRBV7-2; d_call: -; clone_size: -; j_call: TRBJ2-5
cdr3_nt: TGCAGTGCTAGAGATGCTGGAACCCAGCATTTT; cdr3_aa: CSARDAGTQHF; v_call: TRBV20-1; d_call: -; clone_size: -; j_call: TRBJ1-5
cdr3_nt: TGTGCCAGCAGTTCGACAGGGCTGGACGAGCAGTACTTC; cdr3_aa: CASSSTGLDEQYF; v_call: TRBV12-3/TRBV12-4; d_call: TRBD1; clone_size: -; j_call: TRBJ2-7
cdr3_nt: TGTGCCAGCAGCCACAGACAGGGGCGGAGCATTCAGTACTTC; cdr3_aa: CASSHRQGRSIQYF; v_call: TRBV3-1; d_call: TRBD1; clone_size: few; j_call: TRBJ2-4
cdr3_nt: TGTGCCAGCAGCATCGGACCGAGGGATACGCAGTATTTT; cdr3_aa: CASSIGPRDTQYF; v_call: TRBV7-9; d_call: -; clone_size: many; j_call: TRBJ2-3
cdr3_nt: TGCAGTGCAAAGGCGGGACACTCTGGAAACACCATATATTTT; cdr3_aa: CSAKAGHSGNTIYF; v_call: TRBV20-1; d_call: -; clone_size: -; j_call: TRBJ1-3
cdr3_nt: TGCGCCAGCAGCTATGGGACATATGGCTACACCTTC; cdr3_aa: CASSYGTYGYTF; v_call: TRBV5-1; d_call: -; clone_size: many; j_call: TRBJ1-2
cdr3_nt: TGTGCCAGCAGTTCTTTAGGGGACCTAGATGAGCAGTTCTTC; cdr3_aa: CASSSLGDLDEQFF; v_call: TRBV27; d_call: -; clone_size: few; j_call: TRBJ2-1
cdr3_nt: TGTGCCAGCAGTTATGGTGGCAGGGGGATACAGCCCCAGCATTTT; cdr3_aa: CASSYGGRGIQPQHF; v_call: TRBV6-2/TRBV6-3; d_call: TRBD1; clone_size: -; j_call: TRBJ1-5
cdr3_nt: TGTGCCAGCAGCTTAGGGCTAGCGGGAGGCCCTAAGAACACCGGGGAGCTGTTTTTT; cdr3_aa: CASSLGLAGGPKNTGELFF; v_call: TRBV7-2; d_call: TRBD2; clone_size: few; j_call: TRBJ2-2
cdr3_nt: TGTGCCATCAGTGAATCGTCAGGTCGGGGGGAGACCCAGTACTTC; cdr3_aa: CAISESSGRGETQYF; v_call: TRBV10-3; d_call: -; clone_size: -; j_call: TRBJ2-5
cdr3_nt: TGTGCCAGCAGCTTACCGGGGACGACAGAGACCCAGTACTTC; cdr3_aa: CASSLPGTTETQYF; v_call: TRBV7-9; d_call: -; clone_size: -; j_call: TRBJ2-5
cdr3_nt: TGTGCCACCAGCGCGGACACGGGCTACGGGCAGTACTTC; cdr3_aa: CATSADTGYGQYF; v_call: TRBV15; d_call: -; clone_size: -; j_call: TRBJ2-7
cdr3_nt: TGTGCCAGCAGCTTAACAAGGATCTACGAGCAGTACTTC; cdr3_aa: CASSLTRIYEQYF; v_call: TRBV7-2; d_call: -; clone_size: many; j_call: TRBJ2-7
cdr3_nt: TGTGCCAGCAGTTTGGAACAGGGAAGATCAGATACGCAGTATTTT; cdr3_aa: CASSLEQGRSDTQYF; v_call: TRBV28; d_call: -; clone_size: -; j_call: TRBJ2-3
cdr3_nt: TGCGCCAGCAGCCGGAACCCTAGCGGGGGGTCGGGTTACAATGAGCAGTTCTTC; cdr3_aa: CASSRNPSGGSGYNEQFF; v_call: TRBV5-1; d_call: TRBD2; clone_size: few; j_call: TRBJ2-1
cdr3_nt: TGTGCCATCTCCCTGGGGGATCAGGGCCCTGGGGCCAACGTCCTGACTTTC; cdr3_aa: CAISLGDQGPGANVLTF; v_call: TRBV10-3; d_call: -; clone_size: -; j_call: TRBJ2-6
cdr3_nt: TGTGCCAGCAGGATTACACATGATAGCAATCAGCCCCAGCATTTT; cdr3_aa: CASRITHDSNQPQHF; v_call: TRBV6-5; d_call: -; clone_size: many; j_call: TRBJ1-5
cdr3_nt: TGTGCCAGCAGCCAGGCCCAGAACTCCTACGAGCAGTACTTC; cdr3_aa: CASSQAQNSYEQYF; v_call: TRBV3-1; d_call: -; clone_size: -; j_call: TRBJ2-7
cdr3_nt: TGTGCCAGCAGTTACTCGCGTAGCGACAGGTACGAGCAGTACTTC; cdr3_aa: CASSYSRSDRYEQYF; v_call: TRBV6-2/TRBV6-3; d_call: -; clone_size: -; j_call: TRBJ2-7
cdr3_nt: TGTGCTAGTGGTTTGGTACACGCGGGGGAAGAGACCCAGTTCTTC; cdr3_aa: CASGLVHAGEETQFF; v_call: TRBV12-5; d_call: TRBD2; clone_size: -; j_call: TRBJ2-1
cdr3_nt: TGCAGTGCTACGAGAGAGGCGCAGTATTTT; cdr3_aa: CSATREAQYF; v_call: TRBV20-1; d_call: -; clone_size: few; j_call: TRBJ2-3
cdr3_nt: TGCGCCAGCAGTGACCGTAGCGGGAGTGATTATGAGCAGTTCTTC; cdr3_aa: CASSDRSGSDYEQFF; v_call: TRBV10-2; d_call: TRBD2; clone_size: -; j_call: TRBJ2-1